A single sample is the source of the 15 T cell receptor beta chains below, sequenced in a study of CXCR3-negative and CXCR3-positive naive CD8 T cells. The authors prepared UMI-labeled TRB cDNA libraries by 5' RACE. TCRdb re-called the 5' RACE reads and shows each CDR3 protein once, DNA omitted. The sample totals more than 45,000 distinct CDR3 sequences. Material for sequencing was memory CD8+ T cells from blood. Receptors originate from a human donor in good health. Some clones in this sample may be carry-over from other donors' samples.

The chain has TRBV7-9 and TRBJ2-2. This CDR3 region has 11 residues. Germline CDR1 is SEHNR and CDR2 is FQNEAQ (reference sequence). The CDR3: CASEGTGELFF.

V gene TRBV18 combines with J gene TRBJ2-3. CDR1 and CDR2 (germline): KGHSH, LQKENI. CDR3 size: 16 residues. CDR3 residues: CASPSGGPAFTDTQYF.

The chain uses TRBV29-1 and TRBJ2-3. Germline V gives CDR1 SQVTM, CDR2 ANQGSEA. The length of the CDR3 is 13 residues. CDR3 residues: CSVDSAAADTQYF.

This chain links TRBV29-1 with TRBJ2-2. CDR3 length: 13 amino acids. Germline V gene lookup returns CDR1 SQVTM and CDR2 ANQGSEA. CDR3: CSAFEAYTGELFF.

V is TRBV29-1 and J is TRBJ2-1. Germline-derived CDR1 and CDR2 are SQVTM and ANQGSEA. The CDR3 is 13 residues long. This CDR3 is CSVEGTSFNEQFF.

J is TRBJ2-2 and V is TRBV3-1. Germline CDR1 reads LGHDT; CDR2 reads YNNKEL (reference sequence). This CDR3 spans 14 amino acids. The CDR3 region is CASSQESGTGELFF.

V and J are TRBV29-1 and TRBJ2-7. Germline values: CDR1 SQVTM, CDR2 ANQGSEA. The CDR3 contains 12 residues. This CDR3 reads CSVEGQDYEQYF.

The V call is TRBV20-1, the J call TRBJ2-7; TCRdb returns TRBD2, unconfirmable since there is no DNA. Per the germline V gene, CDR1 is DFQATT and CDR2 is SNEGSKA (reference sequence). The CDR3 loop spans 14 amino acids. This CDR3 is CSADPEGEGREQYF.

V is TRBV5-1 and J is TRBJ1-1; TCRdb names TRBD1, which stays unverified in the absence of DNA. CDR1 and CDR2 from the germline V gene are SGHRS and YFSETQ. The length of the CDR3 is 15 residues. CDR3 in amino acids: CASSVWDGLNTEAFF.

This CDR3 is CASSSGSSNNEQFF. The V gene is TRBV7-3, the J gene TRBJ2-1. Germline V gene data show CDR1 as SGHTA and CDR2 as FQGTGA. The CDR3 totals 14 residues.

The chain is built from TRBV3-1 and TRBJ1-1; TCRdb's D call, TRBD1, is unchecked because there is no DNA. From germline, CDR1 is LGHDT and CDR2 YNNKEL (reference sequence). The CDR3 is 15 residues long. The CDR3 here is CASSDRRGLGTEAFF.

The CDR3 loop is CASSLKWDTEAFF. J is TRBJ1-1 and V is TRBV7-3. The CDR3 totals 13 residues. From germline, CDR1 is SGHTA and CDR2 FQGTGA.

The chain's CDR3 is CASSLADYTGELFF. J is TRBJ2-2 and V is TRBV6-2 or TRBV6-3; TCRdb reports TRBD2, a call that lacks DNA to check it against. The CDR3 runs 14 residues. Germline loops: CDR1 MNHEY, CDR2 SVGEGT.

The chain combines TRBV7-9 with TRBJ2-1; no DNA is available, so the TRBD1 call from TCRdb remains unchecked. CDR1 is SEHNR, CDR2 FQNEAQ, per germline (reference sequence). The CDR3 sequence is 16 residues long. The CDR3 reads CASSPSTGANYNEQFF.

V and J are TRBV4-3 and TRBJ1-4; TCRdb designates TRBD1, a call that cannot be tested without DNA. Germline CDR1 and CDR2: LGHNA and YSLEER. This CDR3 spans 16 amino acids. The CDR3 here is CASSQDRGQGAEKLFF.